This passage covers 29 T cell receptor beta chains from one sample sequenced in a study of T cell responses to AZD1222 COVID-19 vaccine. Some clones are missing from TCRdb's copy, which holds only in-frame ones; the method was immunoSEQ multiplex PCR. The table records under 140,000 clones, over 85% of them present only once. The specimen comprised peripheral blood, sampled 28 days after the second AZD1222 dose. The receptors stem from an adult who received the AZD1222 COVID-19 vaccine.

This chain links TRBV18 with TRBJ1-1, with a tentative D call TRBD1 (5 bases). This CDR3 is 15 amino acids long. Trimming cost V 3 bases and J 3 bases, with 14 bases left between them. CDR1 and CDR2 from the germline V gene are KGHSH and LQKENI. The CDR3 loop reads CASSPSPWGDTEAFF. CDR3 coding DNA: TGTGCCAGCTCACCTTCGCCTTGGGGGGACACTGAAGCTTTCTTT.

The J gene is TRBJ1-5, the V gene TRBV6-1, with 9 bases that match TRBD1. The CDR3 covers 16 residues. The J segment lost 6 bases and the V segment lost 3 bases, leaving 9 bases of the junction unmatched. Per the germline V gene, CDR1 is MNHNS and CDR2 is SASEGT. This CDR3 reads CASSEALDRGGQPQHF. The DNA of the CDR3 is TGTGCCAGCAGTGAGGCGCTGGACAGGGGAGGTCAGCCCCAGCATTTT.

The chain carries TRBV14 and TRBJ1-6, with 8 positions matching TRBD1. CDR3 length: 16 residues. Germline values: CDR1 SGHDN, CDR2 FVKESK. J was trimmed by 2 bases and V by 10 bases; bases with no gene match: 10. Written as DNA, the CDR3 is TGTGCCACCGACGGACAGGGAGAACCCTATAATTCACCCCTCCACTTT. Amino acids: CATDGQGEPYNSPLHF.

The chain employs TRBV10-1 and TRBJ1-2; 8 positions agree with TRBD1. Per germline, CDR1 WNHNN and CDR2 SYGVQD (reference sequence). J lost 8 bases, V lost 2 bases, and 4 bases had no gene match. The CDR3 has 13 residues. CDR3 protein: CASSEGQGGGYTF. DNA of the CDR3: TGCGCCAGCAGTGAGGGACAGGGAGGGGGCTACACCTTC.

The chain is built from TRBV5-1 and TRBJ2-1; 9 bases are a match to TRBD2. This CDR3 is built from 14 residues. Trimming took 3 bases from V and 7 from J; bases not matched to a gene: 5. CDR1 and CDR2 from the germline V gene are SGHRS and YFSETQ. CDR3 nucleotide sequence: TGCGCCAGCAGCTCTCTAGCGGGGAAGAATGAGCAGTTCTTC. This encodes CASSSLAGKNEQFF.

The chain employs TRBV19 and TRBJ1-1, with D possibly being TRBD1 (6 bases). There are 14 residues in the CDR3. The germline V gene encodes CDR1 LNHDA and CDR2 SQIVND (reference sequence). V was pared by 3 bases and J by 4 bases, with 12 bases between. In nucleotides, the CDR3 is TGTGCCAGTAGTATCAACAGGGTTAGCACTGAAGCTTTCTTT. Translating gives CASSINRVSTEAFF.

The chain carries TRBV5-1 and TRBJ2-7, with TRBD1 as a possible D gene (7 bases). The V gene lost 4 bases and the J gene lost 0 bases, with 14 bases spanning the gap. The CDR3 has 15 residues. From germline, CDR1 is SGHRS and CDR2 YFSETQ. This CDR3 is CASSGGTVVSYEQYF. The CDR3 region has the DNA TGCGCCAGCAGCGGCGGGACAGTAGTCTCCTACGAGCAGTACTTC.

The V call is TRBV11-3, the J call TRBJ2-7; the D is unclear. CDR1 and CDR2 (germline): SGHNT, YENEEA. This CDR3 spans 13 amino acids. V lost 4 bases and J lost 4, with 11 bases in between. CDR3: CASSSGLIYEQYF. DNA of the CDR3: TGTGCCAGCAGCTCCGGTTTAATATACGAGCAGTACTTC.

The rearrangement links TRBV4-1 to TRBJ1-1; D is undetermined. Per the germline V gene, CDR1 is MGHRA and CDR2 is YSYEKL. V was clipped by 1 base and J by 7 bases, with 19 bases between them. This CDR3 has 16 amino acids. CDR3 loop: CASSQATEGRAGEAFF. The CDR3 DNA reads TGCGCCAGCAGCCAAGCCACCGAAGGGAGGGCAGGTGAAGCTTTCTTT.

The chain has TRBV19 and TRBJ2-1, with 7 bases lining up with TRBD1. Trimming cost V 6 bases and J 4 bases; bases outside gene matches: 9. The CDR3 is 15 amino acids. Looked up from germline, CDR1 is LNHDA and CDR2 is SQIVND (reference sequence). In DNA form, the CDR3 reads TGTGCCAGTAGCCCCGGACAGGAGGATTACAATGAGCAGTTCTTC. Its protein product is CASSPGQEDYNEQFF.

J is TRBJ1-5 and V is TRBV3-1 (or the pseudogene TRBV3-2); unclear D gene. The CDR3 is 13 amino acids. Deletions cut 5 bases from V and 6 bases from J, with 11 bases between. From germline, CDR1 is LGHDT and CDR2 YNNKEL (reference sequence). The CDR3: CASSEGRVQPQHF. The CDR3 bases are TGTGCCAGCAGCGAAGGGCGGGTTCAGCCCCAGCATTTT.

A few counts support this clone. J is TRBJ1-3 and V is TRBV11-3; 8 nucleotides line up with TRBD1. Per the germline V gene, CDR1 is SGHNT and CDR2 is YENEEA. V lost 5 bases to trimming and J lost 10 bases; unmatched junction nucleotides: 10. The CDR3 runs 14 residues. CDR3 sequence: CASSRNDRGQTIYF. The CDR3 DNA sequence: TGTGCCAGCAGCCGCAACGACAGGGGACAAACCATATATTTT.

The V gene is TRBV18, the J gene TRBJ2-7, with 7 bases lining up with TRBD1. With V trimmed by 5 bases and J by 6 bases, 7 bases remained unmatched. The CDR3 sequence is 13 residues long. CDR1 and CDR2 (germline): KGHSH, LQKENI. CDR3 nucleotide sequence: TGTGCCAGCTCAGTCGGACAGGCTGCCGAGCAGTACTTC. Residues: CASSVGQAAEQYF.

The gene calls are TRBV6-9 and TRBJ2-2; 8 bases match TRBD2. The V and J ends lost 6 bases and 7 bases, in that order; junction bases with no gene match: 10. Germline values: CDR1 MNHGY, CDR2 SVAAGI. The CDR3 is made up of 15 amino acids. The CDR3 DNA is TGTGCCAGCAGCCAAGGACTAGCAGATATCGGGGAGCTGTTTTTT. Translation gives CASSQGLADIGELFF.

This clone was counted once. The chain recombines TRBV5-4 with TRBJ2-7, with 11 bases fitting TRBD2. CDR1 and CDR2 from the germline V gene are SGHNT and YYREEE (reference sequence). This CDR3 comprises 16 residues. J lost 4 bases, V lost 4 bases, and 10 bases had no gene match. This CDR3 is CASSQLLAGVPYEQYF. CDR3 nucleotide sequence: TGTGCCAGCAGCCAGCTACTAGCGGGAGTACCATACGAGCAGTACTTC.

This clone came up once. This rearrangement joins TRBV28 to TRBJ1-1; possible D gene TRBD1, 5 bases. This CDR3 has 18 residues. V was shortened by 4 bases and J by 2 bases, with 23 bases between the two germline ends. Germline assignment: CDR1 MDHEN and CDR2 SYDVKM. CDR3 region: CASSYGTGRRTSNTEAFF. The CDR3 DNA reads TGTGCCAGCAGTTATGGCACTGGTCGGCGGACATCTAACACTGAAGCTTTCTTT.

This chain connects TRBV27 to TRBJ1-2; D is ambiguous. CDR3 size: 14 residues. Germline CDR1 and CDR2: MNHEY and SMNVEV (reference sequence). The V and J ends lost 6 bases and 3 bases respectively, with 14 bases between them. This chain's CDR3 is CASSPIPRYYGYTF. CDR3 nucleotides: TGTGCCAGCAGCCCCATCCCCAGGTACTATGGCTACACCTTC.

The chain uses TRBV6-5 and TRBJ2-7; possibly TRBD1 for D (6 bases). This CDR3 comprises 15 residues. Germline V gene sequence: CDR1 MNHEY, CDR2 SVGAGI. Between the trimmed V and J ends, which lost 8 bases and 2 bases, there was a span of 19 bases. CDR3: CASGEPDRPTYEQYF. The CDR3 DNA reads TGTGCCAGCGGAGAGCCCGACAGGCCTACCTACGAGCAGTACTTC.

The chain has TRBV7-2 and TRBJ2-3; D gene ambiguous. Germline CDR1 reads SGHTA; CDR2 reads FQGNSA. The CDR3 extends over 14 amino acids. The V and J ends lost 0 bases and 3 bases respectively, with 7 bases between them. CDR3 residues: CASSLAVRTDTQYF. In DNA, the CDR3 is TGTGCCAGCAGCTTAGCGGTCCGTACAGATACGCAGTATTTT.

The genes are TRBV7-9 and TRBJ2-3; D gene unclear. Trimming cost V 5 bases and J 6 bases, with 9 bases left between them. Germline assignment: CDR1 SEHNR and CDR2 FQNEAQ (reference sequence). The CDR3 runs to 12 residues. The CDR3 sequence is CASSPLRDTQYF. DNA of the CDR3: TGTGCCAGCAGCCCACTCAGGGATACGCAGTATTTT. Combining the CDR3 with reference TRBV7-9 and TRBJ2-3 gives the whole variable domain DTGVSQNPRHKITKRGQNVTFRCDPISEHNRLYWYRQTLGQGPEFLTYFQNEAQLEKSRLLSDRFSAERPKGSFSTLEIQRTEQGDSAMYLCASSPLRDTQYFGPGTRLTVL.

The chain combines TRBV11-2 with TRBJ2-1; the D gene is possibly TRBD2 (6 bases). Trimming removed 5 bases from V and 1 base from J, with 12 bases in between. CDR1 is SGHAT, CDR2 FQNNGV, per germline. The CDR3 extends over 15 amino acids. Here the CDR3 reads CASSPGGISYNEQFF. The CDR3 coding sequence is TGTGCCAGCAGCCCGGGCGGGATTTCCTACAATGAGCAGTTCTTC. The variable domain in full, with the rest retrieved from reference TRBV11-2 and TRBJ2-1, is EAGVAQSPRYKIIEKRQSVAFWCNPISGHATLYWYQQILGQGPKLLIQFQNNGVVDDSQLPKDRFSAERLKGVDSTLKIQPAKLEDSAVYLCASSPGGISYNEQFFGPGTRLTVL.

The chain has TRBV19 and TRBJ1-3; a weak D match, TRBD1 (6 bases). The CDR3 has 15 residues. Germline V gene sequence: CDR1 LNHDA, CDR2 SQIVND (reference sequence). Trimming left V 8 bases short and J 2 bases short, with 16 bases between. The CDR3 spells CASRFQGTAGNTIYF. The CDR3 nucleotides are TGTGCCAGTCGTTTCCAGGGGACGGCTGGAAACACCATATATTTT.

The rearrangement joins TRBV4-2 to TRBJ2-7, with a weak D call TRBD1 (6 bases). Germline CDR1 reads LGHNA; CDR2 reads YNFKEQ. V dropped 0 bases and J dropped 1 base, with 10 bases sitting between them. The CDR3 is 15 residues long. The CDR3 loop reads CASSQDGGPSYEQYF. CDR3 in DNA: TGTGCCAGCAGCCAAGATGGGGGCCCATCCTACGAGCAGTACTTC.

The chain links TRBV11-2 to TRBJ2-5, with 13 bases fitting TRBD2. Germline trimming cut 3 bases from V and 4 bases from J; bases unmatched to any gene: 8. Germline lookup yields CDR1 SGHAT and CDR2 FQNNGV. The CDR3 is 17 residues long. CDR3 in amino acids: CASSFGGLAGDGETQYF. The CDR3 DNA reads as TGTGCCAGCAGCTTTGGCGGACTAGCGGGAGATGGAGAGACCCAGTACTTC.

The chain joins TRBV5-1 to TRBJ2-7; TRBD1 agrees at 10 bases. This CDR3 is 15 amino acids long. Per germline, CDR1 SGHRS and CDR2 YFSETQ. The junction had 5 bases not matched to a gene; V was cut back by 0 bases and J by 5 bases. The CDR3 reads CASSLGGQGNHEQYF. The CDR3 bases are TGCGCCAGCAGCTTGGGGGGACAGGGGAACCACGAGCAGTACTTC.

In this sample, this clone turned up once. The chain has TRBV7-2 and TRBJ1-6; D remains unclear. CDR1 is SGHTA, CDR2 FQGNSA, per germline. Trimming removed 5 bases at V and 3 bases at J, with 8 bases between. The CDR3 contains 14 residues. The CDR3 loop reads CASSPAGYNSPLHF. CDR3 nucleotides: TGTGCCAGCAGCCCGGCGGGCTATAATTCACCCCTCCACTTT.

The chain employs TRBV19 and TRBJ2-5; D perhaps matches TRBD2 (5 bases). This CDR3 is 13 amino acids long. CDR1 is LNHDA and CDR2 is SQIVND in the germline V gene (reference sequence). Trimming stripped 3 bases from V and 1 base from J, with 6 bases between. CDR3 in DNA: TGTGCCAGTAGTATGAGGGCCCAAGAGACCCAGTACTTC. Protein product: CASSMRAQETQYF.

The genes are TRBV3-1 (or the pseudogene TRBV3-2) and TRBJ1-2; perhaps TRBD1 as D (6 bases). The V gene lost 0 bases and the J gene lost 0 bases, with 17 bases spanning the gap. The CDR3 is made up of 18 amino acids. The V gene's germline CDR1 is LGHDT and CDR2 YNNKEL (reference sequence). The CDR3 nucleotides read TGTGCCAGCAGCCAAGATATCGGGGGGCCCTTGGCTAACTATGGCTACACCTTC. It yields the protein CASSQDIGGPLANYGYTF.

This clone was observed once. CDR3 loop: CASSLRAPFNEQFF. For the CDR3, the DNA is TGTGCCAGCAGCTTAAGAGCTCCGTTTAATGAGCAGTTCTTC. This chain joins TRBV7-3 and TRBJ2-1; D is uncertain. The V and J ends lost 1 base and 7 bases respectively, with 11 bases between them. Germline assignment: CDR1 SGHTA and CDR2 FQGTGA. The CDR3 has 14 amino acids. The complete variable domain, with remaining parts taken from reference TRBV7-3 and TRBJ2-1, reads GAGVSQTPSNKVTEKGKYVELRCDPISGHTALYWYRQSLGQGPEFLIYFQGTGAADDSGLPNDRFFAVRPEGSVSTLKIQRTERGDSAVYLCASSLRAPFNEQFFGPGTRLTVL.